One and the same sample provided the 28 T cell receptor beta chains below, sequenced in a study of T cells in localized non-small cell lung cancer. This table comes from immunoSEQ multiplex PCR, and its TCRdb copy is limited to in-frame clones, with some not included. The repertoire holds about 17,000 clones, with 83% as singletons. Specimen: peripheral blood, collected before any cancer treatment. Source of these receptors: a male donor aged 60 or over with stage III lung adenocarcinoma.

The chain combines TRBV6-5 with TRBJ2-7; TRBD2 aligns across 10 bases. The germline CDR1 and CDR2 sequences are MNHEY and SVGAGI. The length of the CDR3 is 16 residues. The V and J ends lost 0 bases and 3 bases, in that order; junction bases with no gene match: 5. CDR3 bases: TGTGCCAGCAGTTACTCTACTAGCGGGGTTGGCTACGAGCAGTACTTC. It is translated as CASSYSTSGVGYEQYF.

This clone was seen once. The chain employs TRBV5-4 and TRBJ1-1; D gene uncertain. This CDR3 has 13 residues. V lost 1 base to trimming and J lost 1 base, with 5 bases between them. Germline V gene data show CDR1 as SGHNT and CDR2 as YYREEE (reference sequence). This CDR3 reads CASSLTPNTEAFF. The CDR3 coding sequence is TGTGCCAGCAGCTTGACCCCGAACACTGAAGCTTTCTTT.

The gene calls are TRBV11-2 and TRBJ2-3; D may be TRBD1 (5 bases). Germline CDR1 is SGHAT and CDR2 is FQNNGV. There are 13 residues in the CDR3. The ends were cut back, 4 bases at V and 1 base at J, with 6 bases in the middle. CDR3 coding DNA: TGTGCCAGCAGCTCACAGGGCACAGATACGCAGTATTTT. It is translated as CASSSQGTDTQYF.

The chain's CDR3 is CASRSSMNTGELFF. The CDR3 DNA follows: TGCGCCAGCAGAAGTAGCATGAACACCGGGGAGCTGTTTTTT. V gene TRBV5-1 combines with J gene TRBJ2-2; D gene unclear. The CDR3 loop spans 14 amino acids. Germline CDR1 SGHRS, CDR2 YFSETQ. V shed 5 bases and J shed 1 base, with 9 bases lying between them.

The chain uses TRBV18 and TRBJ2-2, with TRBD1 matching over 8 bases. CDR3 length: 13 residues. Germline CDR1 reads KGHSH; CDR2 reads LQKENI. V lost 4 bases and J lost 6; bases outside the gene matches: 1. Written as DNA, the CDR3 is TGTGCCAGCTCACGACAGGGGTCCGGGGAGCTGTTTTTT. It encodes CASSRQGSGELFF.

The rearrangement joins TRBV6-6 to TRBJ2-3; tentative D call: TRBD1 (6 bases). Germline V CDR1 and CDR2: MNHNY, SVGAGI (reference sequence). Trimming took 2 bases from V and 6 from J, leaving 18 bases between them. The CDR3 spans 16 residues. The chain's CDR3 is CASSYGGVNFGDTQYF. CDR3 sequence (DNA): TGTGCCAGCAGTTACGGGGGCGTGAATTTTGGTGATACGCAGTATTTT.

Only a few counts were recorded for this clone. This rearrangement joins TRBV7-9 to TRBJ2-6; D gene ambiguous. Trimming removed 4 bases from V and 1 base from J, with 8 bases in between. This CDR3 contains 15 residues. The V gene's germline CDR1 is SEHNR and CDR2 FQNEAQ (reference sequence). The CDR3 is CASSSVVSGANVLTF. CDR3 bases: TGTGCCAGCAGCTCGGTTGTTTCTGGGGCCAACGTCCTGACTTTC. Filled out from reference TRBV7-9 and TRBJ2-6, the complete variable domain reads DTGVSQNPRHKITKRGQNVTFRCDPISEHNRLYWYRQTLGQGPEFLTYFQNEAQLEKSRLLSDRFSAERPKGSFSTLEIQRTEQGDSAMYLCASSSVVSGANVLTFGAGSRLTVL.

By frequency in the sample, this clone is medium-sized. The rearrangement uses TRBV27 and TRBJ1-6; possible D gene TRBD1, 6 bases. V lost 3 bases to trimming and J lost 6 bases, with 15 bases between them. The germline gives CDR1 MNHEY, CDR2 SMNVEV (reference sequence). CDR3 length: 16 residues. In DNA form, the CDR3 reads TGTGCCAGCAGTTTGGGGGCAGCAGGGTCTAATTCACCCCTCCACTTT. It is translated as CASSLGAAGSNSPLHF.

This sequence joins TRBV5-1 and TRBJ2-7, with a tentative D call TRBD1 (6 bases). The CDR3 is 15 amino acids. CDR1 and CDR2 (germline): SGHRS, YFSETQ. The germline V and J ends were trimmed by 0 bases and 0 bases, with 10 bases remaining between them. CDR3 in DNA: TGCGCCAGCAGCTTGGTAGAAGGGGGCTCCTACGAGCAGTACTTC. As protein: CASSLVEGGSYEQYF.

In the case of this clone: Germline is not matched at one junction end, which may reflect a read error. The CDR3 region is CASSDSYNEQFF. DNA of the CDR3: TGTGCCAGCAGTGACTCTTACAATGAGCAGTTCTTC. The chain recombines TRBV6-5 with TRBJ2-1, with no clear D. Germline V gene lookup returns CDR1 MNHEY and CDR2 SVGAGI. There are 12 residues in the CDR3.

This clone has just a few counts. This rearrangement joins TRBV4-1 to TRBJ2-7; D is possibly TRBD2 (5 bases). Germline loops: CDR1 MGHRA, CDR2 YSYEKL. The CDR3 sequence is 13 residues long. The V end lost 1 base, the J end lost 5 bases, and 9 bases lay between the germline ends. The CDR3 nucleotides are TGCGCCAGCAGCCAAGTTGAGGGCAACGAGCAGTACTTC. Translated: CASSQVEGNEQYF.

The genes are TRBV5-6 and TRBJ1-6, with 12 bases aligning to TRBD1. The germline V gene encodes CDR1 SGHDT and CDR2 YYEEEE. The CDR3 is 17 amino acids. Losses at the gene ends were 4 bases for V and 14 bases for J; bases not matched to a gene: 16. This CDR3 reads CASSGGTGGSPITTLHF. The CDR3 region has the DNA TGTGCCAGCAGCGGGGGGACAGGGGGCTCCCCCATAACGACCCTCCACTTT.

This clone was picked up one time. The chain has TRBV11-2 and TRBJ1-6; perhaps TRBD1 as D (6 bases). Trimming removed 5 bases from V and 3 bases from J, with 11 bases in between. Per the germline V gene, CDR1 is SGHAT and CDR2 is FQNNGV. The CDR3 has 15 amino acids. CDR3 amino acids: CASSPRDNYNSPLHF. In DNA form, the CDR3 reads TGTGCCAGCAGCCCGCGGGACAACTATAATTCACCCCTCCACTTT.

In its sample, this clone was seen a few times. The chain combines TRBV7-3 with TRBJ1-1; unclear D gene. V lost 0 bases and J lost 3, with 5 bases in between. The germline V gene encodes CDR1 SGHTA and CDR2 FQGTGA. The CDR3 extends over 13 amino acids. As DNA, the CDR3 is TGTGCCAGCAGCTTAACTGCGGACACTGAAGCTTTCTTT. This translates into CASSLTADTEAFF.

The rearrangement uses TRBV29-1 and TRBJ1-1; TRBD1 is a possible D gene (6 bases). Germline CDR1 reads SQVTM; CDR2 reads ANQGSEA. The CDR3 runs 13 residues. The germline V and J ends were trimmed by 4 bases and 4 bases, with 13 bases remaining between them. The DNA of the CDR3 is TGCAGCGTTGTGAACAGGGCGGGCACTGAAGCTTTCTTT. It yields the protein CSVVNRAGTEAFF.

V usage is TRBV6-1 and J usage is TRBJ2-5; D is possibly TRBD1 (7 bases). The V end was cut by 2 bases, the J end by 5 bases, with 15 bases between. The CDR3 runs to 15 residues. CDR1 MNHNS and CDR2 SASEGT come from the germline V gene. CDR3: CASSESQGGYETQYF. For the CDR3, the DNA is TGTGCCAGCAGTGAAAGTCAGGGGGGCTATGAGACCCAGTACTTC.

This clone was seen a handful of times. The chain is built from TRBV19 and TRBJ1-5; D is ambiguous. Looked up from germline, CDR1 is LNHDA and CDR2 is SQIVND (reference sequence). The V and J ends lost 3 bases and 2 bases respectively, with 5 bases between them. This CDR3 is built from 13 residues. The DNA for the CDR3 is TGTGCCAGTAGTATGGCAGGCAATCAGCCCCAGCATTTT. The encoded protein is CASSMAGNQPQHF.

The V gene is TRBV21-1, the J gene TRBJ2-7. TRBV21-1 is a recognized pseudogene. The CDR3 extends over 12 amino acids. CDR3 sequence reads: CASSKGSYEQYF. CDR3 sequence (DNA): TGTGCCAGCAGCAAAGGATCCTACGAGCAGTACTTC.

The CDR3 reads CASSYSDQPQHF. CDR3 DNA sequence: TGTGCCAGCAGTTACTCAGATCAGCCCCAGCATTTT. The genes are TRBV6-6 and TRBJ1-5; D is unclear. The V gene lost 0 bases and the J gene lost 5 bases, with 2 bases spanning the gap. The CDR3 consists of 12 residues. CDR1 and CDR2 (germline): MNHNY, SVGAGI (reference sequence).

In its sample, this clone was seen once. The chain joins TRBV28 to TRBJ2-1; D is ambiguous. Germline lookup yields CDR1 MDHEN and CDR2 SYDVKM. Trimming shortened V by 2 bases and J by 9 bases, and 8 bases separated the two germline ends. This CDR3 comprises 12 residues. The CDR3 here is CASSLKLREQFF. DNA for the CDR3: TGTGCCAGCAGTTTAAAGCTGCGTGAGCAGTTCTTC.

CDR3 sequence: CASSIQGRPGTYEQYF. In nucleotides, the CDR3 is TGTGCCAGTAGTATCCAGGGTAGACCGGGGACTTACGAGCAGTACTTC. This chain connects TRBV19 to TRBJ2-7; tentatively, D is TRBD2 (6 bases). Trimming took off 3 bases at V and 4 bases at J, with 19 bases between the two ends. The V gene's germline CDR1 is LNHDA and CDR2 SQIVND (reference sequence). The CDR3 is 16 amino acids.

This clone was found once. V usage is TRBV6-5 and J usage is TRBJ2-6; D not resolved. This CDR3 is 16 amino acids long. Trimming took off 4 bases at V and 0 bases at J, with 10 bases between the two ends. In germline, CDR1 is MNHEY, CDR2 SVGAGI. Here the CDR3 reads CASSFFGLSGANVLTF. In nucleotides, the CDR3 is TGTGCCAGCAGTTTCTTCGGCCTCTCTGGGGCCAACGTCCTGACTTTC.

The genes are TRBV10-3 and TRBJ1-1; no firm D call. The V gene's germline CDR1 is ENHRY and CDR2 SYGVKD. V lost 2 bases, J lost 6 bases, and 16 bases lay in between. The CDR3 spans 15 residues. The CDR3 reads CAISEPRVGLAEAFF. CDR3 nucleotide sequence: TGTGCCATCAGTGAGCCCCGGGTGGGTCTTGCTGAAGCTTTCTTT.

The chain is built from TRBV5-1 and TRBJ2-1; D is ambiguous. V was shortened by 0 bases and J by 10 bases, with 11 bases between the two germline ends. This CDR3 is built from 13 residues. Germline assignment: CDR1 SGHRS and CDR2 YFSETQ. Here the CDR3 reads CASSLGVAGEQFF. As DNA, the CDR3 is TGCGCCAGCAGCTTGGGGGTCGCCGGGGAGCAGTTCTTC.

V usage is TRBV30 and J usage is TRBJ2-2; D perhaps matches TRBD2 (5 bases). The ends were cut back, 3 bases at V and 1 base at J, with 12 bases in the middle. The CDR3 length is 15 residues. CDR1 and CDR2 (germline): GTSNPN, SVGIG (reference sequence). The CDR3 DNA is TGTGCCTGGAGCCTAACGGGATTGAACACCGGGGAGCTGTTTTTT. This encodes CAWSLTGLNTGELFF. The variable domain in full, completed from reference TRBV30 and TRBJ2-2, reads SQTIHQWPATLVQPVGSPLSLECTVEGTSNPNLYWYRQAAGRGLQLLFYSVGIGQISSEVPQNLSASRPQDRQFILSSKKLLLSDSGFYLCAWSLTGLNTGELFFGEGSRLTVL.

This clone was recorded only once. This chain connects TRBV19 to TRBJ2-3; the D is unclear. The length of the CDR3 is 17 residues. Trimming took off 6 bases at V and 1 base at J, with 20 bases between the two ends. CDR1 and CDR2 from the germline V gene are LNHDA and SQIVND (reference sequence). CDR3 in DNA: TGTGCCAGTAGCGAGGTTTCCGGGTCAGAGGGCACAGATACGCAGTATTTT. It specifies CASSEVSGSEGTDTQYF. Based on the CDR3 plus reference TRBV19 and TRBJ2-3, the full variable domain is DGGITQSPKYLFRKEGQNVTLSCEQNLNHDAMYWYRQDPGQGLRLIYYSQIVNDFQKGDIAEGYSVSREKKESFPLTVTSAQKNPTAFYLCASSEVSGSEGTDTQYFGPGTRLTVL.

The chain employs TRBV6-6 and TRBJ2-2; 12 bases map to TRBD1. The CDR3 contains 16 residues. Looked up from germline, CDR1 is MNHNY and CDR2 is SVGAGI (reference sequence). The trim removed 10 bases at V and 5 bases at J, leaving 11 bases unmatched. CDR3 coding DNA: TGTGCCACCACATCGGGACAGGGGGCTTTTACCGGGGAGCTGTTTTTT. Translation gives CATTSGQGAFTGELFF.

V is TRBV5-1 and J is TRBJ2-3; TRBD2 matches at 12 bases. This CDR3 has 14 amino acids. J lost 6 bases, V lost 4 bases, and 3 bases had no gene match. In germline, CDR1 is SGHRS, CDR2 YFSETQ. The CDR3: CASSPLAGGDTQYF. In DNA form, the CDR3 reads TGCGCCAGCAGCCCGCTAGCGGGGGGGGATACGCAGTATTTT.